Below, 17 T cell receptor beta chains from the same sample are listed, as sequenced in a study of PD-1 blockade in classical Hodgkin lymphoma. TCRdb's table, derived via immunoSEQ multiplex PCR, lists solely in-frame clones and lacks some. The sample holds roughly 70,000 clones, 65% to 75% seen once. All the patients suffered relapse after autologous stem cell transplantation, and brentuximab vedotin exposure differed. The sample in question was peripheral blood mononuclear cells (PBMCs), obtained before the second cycle of nivolumab. These receptors were obtained from a human donor with classical Hodgkin lymphoma.

This sequence joins TRBV5-1 and TRBJ1-1, with D perhaps TRBD1 (5 bases). The V end lost 0 bases, the J end lost 1 base, and 22 bases lay between the germline ends. Germline-derived CDR1 and CDR2 are SGHRS and YFSETQ. This CDR3 has 19 amino acids. CDR3 bases: TGCGCCAGCAGCTTGGAGGGGCTGCAGGGTTTGAGCGAGAACACTGAAGCTTTCTTT. Residues: CASSLEGLQGLSENTEAFF.

This clone was observed a single time. This chain joins TRBV11-2 and TRBJ1-4, with D maybe TRBD1 (5 bases). In germline, CDR1 is SGHAT, CDR2 FQNNGV. The V end lost 1 base, the J end lost 1 base, and 7 bases lay between the germline ends. The CDR3 loop spans 15 amino acids. CDR3 amino acids: CASSLVGGTNEKLFF. In DNA form, the CDR3 reads TGTGCCAGCAGCTTAGTTGGGGGAACTAATGAAAAACTGTTTTTT.

The chain couples TRBV10-1 to TRBJ1-1; TRBD1 agrees at 11 bases. The germline gives CDR1 WNHNN, CDR2 SYGVQD (reference sequence). V was clipped by 6 bases and J by 7 bases; unmatched bases: 7. This CDR3 is 14 amino acids long. The CDR3 region is CASRAGTGGGEAFF. The DNA for the CDR3 is TGCGCCAGCAGAGCCGGGACAGGGGGTGGTGAAGCTTTCTTT.

The table lists this clone with a few counts. The chain carries TRBV19 and TRBJ2-7; 13 positions agree with TRBD2. V lost 9 bases, J lost 6 bases, and 8 bases stayed unmatched. Germline assignment: CDR1 LNHDA and CDR2 SQIVND (reference sequence). The CDR3 has 14 amino acids. In nucleotides, the CDR3 is TGTGCCAGGGGACTAGCGGGAAACGGACCCGAGCAGTACTTC. Encoded protein: CARGLAGNGPEQYF.

This chain connects TRBV2 to TRBJ2-5; 7 positions agree with TRBD2. Gene TRBJ2-7 matches the end of the DNA better, so the J call may be wrong. CDR3 length: 14 residues. Germline loops: CDR1 SNHLY, CDR2 FYNNEI. The CDR3 here is CASSSGIYSYEQYF. The CDR3 DNA follows: TGTGCCAGCAGTAGCGGGATATACTCCTACGAGCAGTACTTC.

The chain is built from TRBV28 and TRBJ1-5; TRBD1 aligns across 8 bases. This CDR3 has 17 residues. The ends lost 2 bases at V and 0 bases at J; junction bases unmatched: 6. Germline CDR1 and CDR2: MDHEN and SYDVKM. CDR3 sequence: CASSLPQGGFSNQPQHF. CDR3 nucleotides: TGTGCCAGCAGTTTACCACAGGGGGGGTTTAGCAATCAGCCCCAGCATTTT.

Concerning this clone: This sample includes further DNA sequences coding for the same CDR3. The V gene is TRBV30, the J gene TRBJ2-7; a weak D match, TRBD2 (6 bases). V was clipped by 0 bases and J by 7 bases, with 7 bases between them. The CDR3 runs to 11 residues. From germline, CDR1 is GTSNPN and CDR2 SVGIG (reference sequence). The CDR3 sequence is CAWSVGGEQYF. In nucleotides, the CDR3 is TGTGCCTGGAGTGTTGGGGGGGAGCAGTACTTC.

The chain employs TRBV4-1 and TRBJ2-7, with 8 bases lining up with TRBD1. V trimming: 4 bases; J trimming: 3 bases; junction bases outside the gene matches: 8. This CDR3 region has 15 residues. CDR1 and CDR2 from the germline V gene are MGHRA and YSYEKL. The CDR3, as DNA: TGCGCCAGCAGCCCGAGGACAGGGAATCACTACGAGCAGTACTTC. The encoded protein is CASSPRTGNHYEQYF.

The chain has TRBV2 and TRBJ1-1; D might be TRBD1 (5 bases). The CDR3 is 13 amino acids. V dropped 8 bases and J dropped 7 bases, with 17 bases sitting between them. Germline V gene lookup returns CDR1 SNHLY and CDR2 FYNNEI. The CDR3 DNA reads as TGTGCCAGCTCCGTGGGGGGGTATGGTGAAGCTTTCTTT. Amino acids: CASSVGGYGEAFF.

The chain has TRBV5-8 and TRBJ1-2; D is undetermined. Trimming pared 4 bases from V and 2 bases from J, leaving 18 bases between. CDR3 length equals 16 residues. Germline values: CDR1 SGHTS, CDR2 YDEGEE. The CDR3 here is CASSPLSGFYNYGYTF. The DNA for the CDR3 is TGTGCCAGCAGCCCGCTGTCTGGGTTCTACAACTATGGCTACACCTTC.

The rearrangement joins TRBV7-3 to TRBJ2-2, with 9 bases fitting TRBD2. Trimming cost V 3 bases and J 7 bases; bases outside gene matches: 6. The germline V gene has CDR1 SGHTA and CDR2 FQGTGA. The CDR3 contains 15 residues. DNA for the CDR3: TGTGCCAGCAGCTTCCAGACTAGCGGTGGCGGGGAGCTGTTTTTT. This gives the protein CASSFQTSGGGELFF. Using reference TRBV7-3 and TRBJ2-2 for the parts outside the CDR3, the full variable domain is GAGVSQTPSNKVTEKGKYVELRCDPISGHTALYWYRQSLGQGPEFLIYFQGTGAADDSGLPNDRFFAVRPEGSVSTLKIQRTERGDSAVYLCASSFQTSGGGELFFGEGSRLTVL.

The chain couples TRBV27 to TRBJ2-1; maybe TRBD1 (6 bases). Germline V gene lookup returns CDR1 MNHEY and CDR2 SMNVEV (reference sequence). V was trimmed by 5 bases and J by 4 bases, leaving 15 bases between them. The CDR3 loop spans 15 amino acids. CDR3 amino acids: CASSPPPTGYNEQFF. CDR3 coding DNA: TGTGCCAGCAGTCCCCCCCCGACAGGTTACAATGAGCAGTTCTTC.

The V call is TRBV7-6, the J call TRBJ2-7, with TRBD1 matching 9 bases. The germline CDR1 and CDR2 sequences are SGHVS and FNYEAQ. This CDR3 spans 15 amino acids. V shed 5 bases and J 2 bases; nucleotides not matched to a gene: 7. Here the CDR3 DNA reads TGTGCCAGCAGCCTGGGACAGGGCATTGCCTACGAGCAGTACTTC. Protein: CASSLGQGIAYEQYF.

This clone was counted only a few times. The chain links TRBV25-1 to TRBJ1-1; D is unclear. Between the trimmed V and J ends, which lost 4 bases and 1 base, there was a span of 16 bases. Per germline, CDR1 MGHDK and CDR2 SYGVNS. The length of the CDR3 is 16 residues. CDR3 bases: TGTGCCAGCAGTGGAATCGGAGAAACAGAGAACACTGAAGCTTTCTTT. It yields the protein CASSGIGETENTEAFF. Together with reference TRBV25-1 and TRBJ1-1, the CDR3 gives the full variable domain: EADIYQTPRYLVIGTGKKITLECSQTMGHDKMYWYQQDPGMELHLIHYSYGVNSTEKGDLSSESTVSRIRTEHFPLTLESARPSHTSQYLCASSGIGETENTEAFFGQGTRLTVV.

The rearrangement links TRBV7-8 to TRBJ1-1; 12 bases align to TRBD1. CDR1 is SGHVS and CDR2 is FQNEAQ in the germline V gene. The CDR3 extends over 19 amino acids. Trimming at V came to 0 bases and at J to 2 bases, leaving 10 bases not matched to a gene. The CDR3 loop reads CASSLARWDRGRGNTEAFF. CDR3 DNA sequence: TGTGCCAGCAGCTTAGCCCGCTGGGACAGGGGGCGTGGAAACACTGAAGCTTTCTTT.

V and J are TRBV19 and TRBJ1-3, with D perhaps matching TRBD1 (5 bases). Trimming took off 0 bases at V and 8 bases at J, with 11 bases between the two ends. Per germline, CDR1 LNHDA and CDR2 SQIVND (reference sequence). This CDR3 comprises 14 residues. Here the CDR3 DNA reads TGTGCCAGTAGTATAGACTTCAGGGACTACACCATATATTTT. Translation: CASSIDFRDYTIYF.

The chain uses TRBV6-1 and TRBJ2-6, with D possibly being TRBD1 or TRBD2 (5 bases each). CDR1 is MNHNS and CDR2 is SASEGT in the germline V gene. CDR3 length equals 18 residues. V was pared by 4 bases and J by 0 bases, with 16 bases between. The CDR3 sequence: CASSARGDMGSGANVLTF. CDR3 bases: TGTGCCAGCAGTGCGAGGGGCGATATGGGCTCTGGGGCCAACGTCCTGACTTTC.